The 24 T cell receptor beta chains below all came from one sample that was sequenced in a study of identifying expanded T cells in peripheral blood. The data were produced by immunoSEQ multiplex PCR, yet TCRdb's version contains in-frame clones alone and is incomplete. Of 110,000 or so clones listed, 88% are singletons. Sequencing was performed on blood. Every receptor here comes from a person aged 18 to 70 in good health.

CDR3 nucleotide sequence: TGTGCCAGCAGCGTAGCCACCTTCAAAGAGACCCAGTACTTC. Amino acid sequence: CASSVATFKETQYF. The rearrangement joins TRBV9 to TRBJ2-5; D not certain. Deletions cut 0 bases from V and 3 bases from J, with 9 bases between. The CDR3 is made up of 14 amino acids. CDR1 and CDR2 (germline): SGDLS, YYNGEE.

V usage is TRBV2 and J usage is TRBJ1-1; 9 nucleotides match TRBD1. The V gene end was trimmed by 7 bases and the J gene end by 7 bases; junction bases not matched to a gene: 10. Germline lookup yields CDR1 SNHLY and CDR2 FYNNEI. The CDR3 has 14 residues. For the CDR3, the DNA is TGTGCCAGCACTAAAGACAGGGGGATTGGTGAAGCTTTCTTT. Translated: CASTKDRGIGEAFF.

The rearrangement joins TRBV19 to TRBJ1-5, with D uncertain. CDR3 length: 13 amino acids. Trimming took off 7 bases at V and 5 bases at J, with 12 bases between the two ends. Germline V gene sequence: CDR1 LNHDA, CDR2 SQIVND (reference sequence). The CDR3 protein is CASNEGFDQPQHF. The CDR3 DNA follows: TGTGCCAGTAATGAGGGTTTTGATCAGCCCCAGCATTTT. The whole variable domain, filled in from reference TRBV19 and TRBJ1-5, reads DGGITQSPKYLFRKEGQNVTLSCEQNLNHDAMYWYRQDPGQGLRLIYYSQIVNDFQKGDIAEGYSVSREKKESFPLTVTSAQKNPTAFYLCASNEGFDQPQHFGDGTRLSIL.

The gene calls are TRBV11-3 and TRBJ2-7, with D perhaps TRBD2 (5 bases). The germline V and J ends were trimmed by 1 base and 6 bases, with 10 bases remaining between them. CDR1 and CDR2 from the germline V gene are SGHNT and YENEEA. The CDR3 loop spans 13 amino acids. The CDR3 is CASSLGERREQYF. The CDR3 DNA follows: TGTGCCAGCAGCTTAGGGGAGAGACGCGAGCAGTACTTC.

The genes are TRBV2 and TRBJ1-2, with D perhaps TRBD1 (5 bases). Germline V gene lookup returns CDR1 SNHLY and CDR2 FYNNEI. This CDR3 is built from 14 residues. V was cut by 6 bases and J by 6 bases, with 17 bases left in between. The DNA of the CDR3 is TGTGCCAGCAGGCGACAGTCGAACTGGGATGGCTACACCTTC. Translation gives CASRRQSNWDGYTF.

The gene calls are TRBV9 and TRBJ2-6; D might be TRBD2 (6 bases). Germline assignment: CDR1 SGDLS and CDR2 YYNGEE. The CDR3 is 15 residues long. The V and J ends lost 9 bases and 0 bases respectively, with 13 bases between them. CDR3 bases: TGTGCCACCCACCCCGGGGGCTCTGGGGCCAACGTCCTGACTTTC. This codes for CATHPGGSGANVLTF.

This sequence joins TRBV6-1 and TRBJ2-1, with a tentative D call TRBD1 (5 bases). The length of the CDR3 is 16 residues. CDR1 MNHNS and CDR2 SASEGT come from the germline V gene. V was cut by 4 bases and J by 2 bases, with 15 bases left in between. This CDR3 reads CASSGDSLNTYNEQFF. The CDR3 region has the DNA TGTGCCAGCAGTGGAGACAGTCTGAATACCTACAATGAGCAGTTCTTC.

The chain employs TRBV7-8 and TRBJ2-2; the match to TRBD2 covers 11 bases. The CDR3 has 16 residues. The V gene's germline CDR1 is SGHVS and CDR2 FQNEAQ. After removal of 5 bases from V and 3 bases from J, the junction contained 5 bases not matched to a gene. CDR3 residues: CASSRGTSGYTGELFF. In DNA form, the CDR3 reads TGTGCCAGCAGCCGGGGGACTAGCGGCTACACCGGGGAGCTGTTTTTT.

The rearrangement links TRBV2 to TRBJ2-5, with 8 nucleotides matching TRBD2. The CDR3 totals 13 residues. The germline V gene encodes CDR1 SNHLY and CDR2 FYNNEI. After removal of 7 bases from V and 5 bases from J, the junction contained 6 bases not matched to a gene. The CDR3 DNA reads as TGTGCCAGCATTCCGGGAGGGGGGGAGACCCAGTACTTC. Translation gives CASIPGGGETQYF.

The V call is TRBV15, the J call TRBJ1-2; the D is unclear. The V gene's germline CDR1 is LNHNV and CDR2 YYDKDF (reference sequence). The V and J ends lost 4 bases and 2 bases respectively, with 11 bases between them. This CDR3 has 14 amino acids. CDR3: CATSTALGNYGYTF. The CDR3 nucleotides read TGTGCCACCAGCACCGCTTTGGGGAACTATGGCTACACCTTC.

This clone has only a few counts. The genes are TRBV2 and TRBJ2-3; the D is unclear. The V gene's germline CDR1 is SNHLY and CDR2 FYNNEI. The V gene lost 7 bases and the J gene lost 4 bases, with 15 bases spanning the gap. CDR3 size: 14 residues. DNA of the CDR3: TGTGCCAGCATGGAAGGCCGTCCCCCAGATACGCAGTATTTT. Translating it yields CASMEGRPPDTQYF.

The chain recombines TRBV14 with TRBJ2-2, with D tentatively TRBD1 (6 bases). CDR1 and CDR2 (germline): SGHDN, FVKESK. Trimming removed 5 bases from V and 6 bases from J, with 13 bases in between. This CDR3 region has 14 residues. The CDR3 spells CASSERTGSGELFF. CDR3 nucleotides: TGTGCCAGCAGCGAGAGAACAGGGTCCGGGGAGCTGTTTTTT. Variable domain in full (rest from reference TRBV14 and TRBJ2-2): EAGVTQFPSHSVIEKGQTVTLRCDPISGHDNLYWYRRVMGKEIKFLLHFVKESKQDESGMPNNRFLAERTGGTYSTLKVQPAELEDSGVYFCASSERTGSGELFFGEGSRLTVL.

This chain links TRBV7-2 with TRBJ2-1; D possibly corresponds to TRBD2 (6 bases). The CDR3 length is 13 residues. Trimming stripped 3 bases from V and 9 bases from J, with 12 bases between. From germline, CDR1 is SGHTA and CDR2 FQGNSA. The CDR3 nucleotides are TGTGCCAGCAGCTTCACTAGCTCCGGTGAGCAGTTCTTC. It translates to CASSFTSSGEQFF. The full variable domain, with the rest looked up from reference TRBV7-2 and TRBJ2-1, is GAGVSQSPSNKVTEKGKDVELRCDPISGHTALYWYRQSLGQGLEFLIYFQGNSAPDKSGLPSDRFSAERTGGSVSTLTIQRTQQEDSAVYLCASSFTSSGEQFFGPGTRLTVL.

The gene calls are TRBV4-1 and TRBJ1-2, with D hard to call. CDR1 MGHRA and CDR2 YSYEKL come from the germline V gene. This CDR3 comprises 11 residues. Deletions cut 0 bases from V and 7 bases from J, with 3 bases between. The CDR3 is CASSQDPGYTF. For the CDR3, the DNA is TGCGCCAGCAGCCAAGATCCTGGCTACACCTTC.

The chain is built from TRBV10-2 and TRBJ2-7, with a possible D match to TRBD2 (6 bases). With 8 bases removed from V and 3 bases from J, the gap between germline ends came to 8 bases. The CDR3 is 11 amino acids. CDR1 WSHSY and CDR2 SAAADI come from the germline V gene. In nucleotides, the CDR3 is TGCGCCAGCGTAGCGGACTACGAGCAGTACTTC. It specifies CASVADYEQYF.

V is TRBV5-1 and J is TRBJ1-1; 9 positions match TRBD1. J lost 0 bases, V lost 4 bases, and 10 bases had no gene match. Per the germline V gene, CDR1 is SGHRS and CDR2 is YFSETQ. The CDR3 covers 17 residues. This CDR3 is CASSPGQGIGVNTEAFF. CDR3 bases: TGCGCCAGCAGCCCGGGACAGGGAATCGGAGTGAACACTGAAGCTTTCTTT.

The J gene is TRBJ1-3, the V gene TRBV6-1, with D maybe TRBD1 (6 bases). This CDR3 is built from 14 residues. Germline-derived CDR1 and CDR2 are MNHNS and SASEGT. With 6 bases removed from V and 2 bases from J, the gap between germline ends came to 11 bases. CDR3 residues: CASRIQGAGNTIYF. The CDR3 nucleotides read TGTGCCAGCAGGATACAGGGTGCTGGAAACACCATATATTTT.

CDR3 nucleotide sequence: TGTGCCAGCAGCTTAGTTGGATACCAAGAGACCCAGTACTTC. Residues: CASSLVGYQETQYF. V is TRBV7-9 and J is TRBJ2-5; D is undetermined. There are 14 residues in the CDR3. The germline V and J ends were trimmed by 1 base and 0 bases, with 6 bases remaining between them. Germline V lookup: CDR1 SEHNR, CDR2 FQNEAQ (reference sequence).

The V gene is TRBV6-5, the J gene TRBJ2-7; D ambiguous. V was cut by 0 bases and J by 0 bases, with 12 bases left in between. The germline V gene encodes CDR1 MNHEY and CDR2 SVGAGI. The CDR3 sequence is 16 residues long. CDR3 sequence reads: CASSYSTIQSSYEQYF. Here the CDR3 DNA reads TGTGCCAGCAGTTACTCGACGATACAGAGCTCCTACGAGCAGTACTTC.

The CDR3: CASSYPQGYGYTF. Written as DNA, the CDR3 is TGTGCCAGCAGTTATCCCCAGGGGTATGGCTACACCTTC. The chain couples TRBV28 to TRBJ1-2; tentative D call: TRBD1 (6 bases). The germline gives CDR1 MDHEN, CDR2 SYDVKM. The CDR3 runs 13 residues. V lost 4 bases and J 5 bases, leaving 11 bases between the germline ends.

V gene TRBV5-3 combines with J gene TRBJ2-7, with TRBD2 identical over 13 bases. TRBV5-3 carries the ORF label, with uncertain function. The CDR3 has 16 amino acids. The trim removed 1 base at V and 5 bases at J, leaving 6 bases unmatched. The CDR3 nucleotides read TGTGCCAGAAGCTTGAGGACTAGCGGGAGAAGGAACGAGCAGTACTTC. Translation: CARSLRTSGRRNEQYF.

This clone appeared a single time. CDR3: CASSQVVQSSYEQYF. The CDR3 bases are TGCGCCAGCAGCCAAGTGGTCCAGAGCTCCTACGAGCAGTACTTC. The chain combines TRBV4-3 with TRBJ2-7; no reliable D call. CDR1 and CDR2 (germline): LGHNA, YSLEER. The CDR3 is 15 amino acids. Trimming removed 1 base at V and 0 bases at J, with 10 bases between.

The V gene is TRBV28, the J gene TRBJ2-4, with 9 bases identical to TRBD2. The CDR3 extends over 13 amino acids. V was clipped by 6 bases and J by 3 bases; unmatched bases: 0. The germline V gene has CDR1 MDHEN and CDR2 SYDVKM. The CDR3 sequence: CASRRGGKNIQYF. CDR3 sequence (DNA): TGTGCCAGCAGGCGGGGGGGCAAAAACATTCAGTACTTC. The full variable domain, rest sourced from reference TRBV28 and TRBJ2-4, is DVKVTQSSRYLVKRTGEKVFLECVQDMDHENMFWYRQDPGLGLRLIYFSYDVKMKEKGDIPEGYSVSREKKERFSLILESASTNQTSMYLCASRRGGKNIQYFGAGTRLSVL.

The chain carries TRBV5-8 and TRBJ2-2; perhaps TRBD1 as D (6 bases). Trimming stripped 3 bases from V and 4 bases from J, with 19 bases between. Germline lookup yields CDR1 SGHTS and CDR2 YDEGEE. The CDR3 spans 17 residues. The CDR3 here is CASSSQIGQRGTGELFF. DNA of the CDR3: TGTGCCAGCAGCTCCCAAATCGGACAGAGAGGCACCGGGGAGCTGTTTTTT.